The 16 T cell receptor beta chains below come from one sample, sequenced in a study of blood T cell repertoires in COVID-19 (dated by TCRdb to 2018 to 2020). The library was built by means of the immunoSEQ multiplex PCR assay. This immuneACCESS table, as held by TCRdb, lists in-frame sequences with V and J called but not all clones. Of the missing ones, under half trace to an unresolved V gene in checked studies; the others have no known cause. This sample gives approximately 150,000 clones in total; 70% to 90% of them show up just once. The ten largest account for 1.5% to 1.7% of the sample. Sequencing was carried out using peripheral blood. All receptors come from a woman aged 55-69 years with acute or convalescent COVID-19.

V and J are TRBV2 and TRBJ2-2; 11 nucleotides match TRBD1. Trimming at V came to 5 bases and at J to 7 bases, leaving 3 bases not matched to a gene. Germline CDR1 reads SNHLY; CDR2 reads FYNNEI. The CDR3 has 14 amino acids. CDR3 nucleotide sequence: TGTGCCAGCAGTCGGACAGGGGGCGACGGGGAGCTGTTTTTT. Its translation is CASSRTGGDGELFF.

The chain recombines TRBV5-5 with TRBJ2-3, with 7 nucleotides matching TRBD1. Germline lookup yields CDR1 SGHKS and CDR2 YYEKEE (reference sequence). This CDR3 is built from 14 residues. Trimming cost V 10 bases and J 7 bases; bases outside gene matches: 15. CDR3 sequence reads: CAGRDSLFPYTQYF. CDR3 sequence (DNA): TGTGCCGGTAGGGACAGCCTATTTCCATATACGCAGTATTTT.

The CDR3 DNA follows: TGTGCCAGCAGCCTCGAGCGGGCCTACTACAATGAGCAGTTCTTC. As protein: CASSLERAYYNEQFF. This chain joins TRBV7-2 and TRBJ2-1; D is perhaps TRBD2 (6 bases). V shed 5 bases and J shed 3 bases, with 14 bases lying between them. The CDR3 has 15 amino acids. Germline values: CDR1 SGHTA, CDR2 FQGNSA.

This clone appeared once. V is TRBV27 and J is TRBJ1-6; possible D gene TRBD1, 6 bases. Trimming pared 7 bases from V and 10 bases from J, leaving 23 bases between. Germline CDR1 is MNHEY and CDR2 is SMNVEV (reference sequence). The CDR3 is 16 amino acids. The CDR3 is CASKLGAGARGSPLHF. The DNA for the CDR3 is TGTGCCAGCAAATTAGGGGCAGGGGCGAGGGGGTCACCCCTCCACTTT.

The V call is TRBV12-2, the J call TRBJ1-4; the table's TRBD1 call for D was not verified on the DNA. TRBV12-2 is marked as a pseudogene. This CDR3 comprises 15 residues. The CDR3 sequence: CASRLPRGANEKLFF. The CDR3 DNA reads TGTGCAAGTCGCTTACCCAGGGGAGCTAATGAAAAACTGTTTTTT.

The rearrangement joins TRBV5-4 to TRBJ2-6; weak D call: TRBD1 (6 bases). Germline V gene sequence: CDR1 SGHNT, CDR2 YYREEE (reference sequence). V lost 0 bases to trimming and J lost 4 bases, with 11 bases between them. The CDR3 totals 16 residues. Here the CDR3 DNA reads TGTGCCAGCAGCTTGGGAACAGGGACAGGGGCCAACGTCCTGACTTTC. It codes for CASSLGTGTGANVLTF.

The chain combines TRBV18 with TRBJ1-1, with D possibly being TRBD1 (5 bases). The germline gives CDR1 KGHSH, CDR2 LQKENI. The CDR3 spans 13 residues. Trimming cost V 3 bases and J 7 bases, with 12 bases left between them. The CDR3 sequence: CASSPESRVEAFF. DNA of the CDR3: TGTGCCAGCTCACCTGAGAGCAGGGTTGAAGCTTTCTTT.

The chain couples TRBV5-1 to TRBJ2-5, with 7 bases that match TRBD2. The CDR3 consists of 16 residues. Losses at the gene ends were 2 bases for V and 1 base for J; bases not matched to a gene: 8. CDR1 and CDR2 from the germline V gene are SGHRS and YFSETQ. As DNA, the CDR3 is TGCGCCAGCAGCTTCGGGCGGGCGGGGGTCCAAGAGACCCAGTACTTC. It is translated as CASSFGRAGVQETQYF.

This rearrangement joins TRBV7-8 to TRBJ1-1; the match to TRBD1 covers 7 bases. Per the germline V gene, CDR1 is SGHVS and CDR2 is FQNEAQ. This CDR3 contains 16 residues. Trimming at V came to 2 bases and at J to 4 bases, leaving 10 bases not matched to a gene. The DNA for the CDR3 is TGTGCCAGCAGCTTAAGGAATAGGGGGCTAGTCACTGAAGCTTTCTTT. Its translation is CASSLRNRGLVTEAFF. Combining the CDR3 with reference TRBV7-8 and TRBJ1-1 gives the whole variable domain GAGVSQSPRYKVAKRGQDVALRCDPISGHVSLFWYQQALGQGPEFLTYFQNEAQLDKSGLPSDRFFAERPEGSVSTLKIQRTQQEDSAVYLCASSLRNRGLVTEAFFGQGTRLTVV.

The rearrangement uses TRBV28 and TRBJ2-7; D uncertain. The V gene lost 2 bases and the J gene lost 2 bases, with 10 bases spanning the gap. CDR3 length: 14 amino acids. Germline loops: CDR1 MDHEN, CDR2 SYDVKM. The CDR3 reads CASSLGLSTYEQYF. The CDR3 DNA sequence: TGTGCCAGCAGTTTAGGTCTCAGTACCTACGAGCAGTACTTC.

This rearrangement joins TRBV18 to TRBJ2-7, with TRBD1 identical over 9 bases. With 2 bases clipped from V and 2 bases from J, the junction kept 4 bases outside the gene matches. The length of the CDR3 is 15 residues. Germline CDR1 is KGHSH and CDR2 is LQKENI. CDR3 amino acids: CASSPIGTGTYEQYF. The CDR3 DNA sequence: TGTGCCAGCTCACCAATTGGGACAGGGACCTACGAGCAGTACTTC.

J is TRBJ1-1 and V is TRBV13; 7 bases fit TRBD1. CDR3 size: 15 residues. Looked up from germline, CDR1 is PRHDT and CDR2 is FYEKMQ (reference sequence). Trimming cost V 5 bases and J 5 bases; bases outside gene matches: 11. CDR3 sequence: CASSPSKTGWTEAFF. The CDR3, as DNA: TGTGCCAGCAGCCCCTCCAAGACAGGGTGGACTGAAGCTTTCTTT.

This clone was seen only once. The rearrangement uses TRBV29-1 and TRBJ1-2, with 8 bases identical to TRBD1. The V segment lost 6 bases and the J segment 3 bases; nucleotides outside the gene matches: 6. This CDR3 has 13 amino acids. From germline, CDR1 is SQVTM and CDR2 ANQGSEA. Here the CDR3 DNA reads TGCAGCGTAGAAACAGGGGGGGACTATGGCTACACCTTC. Its protein is CSVETGGDYGYTF.

In its sample, this clone was seen a few times. For the CDR3, the DNA is TGTGCCAGCAGCGCAGGGGGCGCCTACTATGGCTACACCTTC. Encoded protein: CASSAGGAYYGYTF. The rearrangement uses TRBV9 and TRBJ1-2, with 8 bases identical to TRBD1. Germline assignment: CDR1 SGDLS and CDR2 YYNGEE. With 3 bases clipped from V and 3 bases from J, the junction kept 4 bases outside the gene matches. There are 14 residues in the CDR3.

The rearrangement joins TRBV5-1 to TRBJ1-1; 7 bases align to TRBD1. This CDR3 region has 12 residues. Germline assignment: CDR1 SGHRS and CDR2 YFSETQ. V gave up 6 bases and J gave up 4 bases; unmatched junction bases: 3. The CDR3 sequence is CASTQGGTEAFF. The CDR3 region has the DNA TGCGCCAGCACTCAGGGGGGCACTGAAGCTTTCTTT.

The chain has TRBV19 and TRBJ2-5; 10 bases match TRBD1. The germline gives CDR1 LNHDA, CDR2 SQIVND (reference sequence). The V and J ends lost 6 bases and 5 bases, in that order; junction bases with no gene match: 12. The CDR3 is 16 amino acids. In nucleotides, the CDR3 is TGTGCCAGTAGCTCTACCGGGACAGGGGTATACGAGACCCAGTACTTC. This sequence encodes CASSSTGTGVYETQYF.